This is a list of T cell receptor beta chains from one sample in a study of breast tumors, draining lymph nodes, adjacent tissues. TCRdb recomputed calls from the multiplex PCR reads with MiXCR, one row per CDR3 protein. Of some 85,000 distinct CDR3 sequences listed, more than 25% are singletons. The sequencing input was axillary lymph node tissue. The receptors come from a female donor with breast cancer. Some clones in this sample may be carry-over from other donors' samples. Both conserved end residues are part of each CDR3. The D gene is left open where the match is weak. The size entry is marked missing in some rows and otherwise reads once, few, many or a size class.

TRBJ2-2 many . TRBV19 CASRWGNTGELFF TGTGCCAGTCGGTGGGGGAACACCGGGGAGCTGTTTTTT
TRBJ1-2 once TRBD1 TRBV5-1 CASSLEGALIYGYTF TGCGCCAGCAGCTTGGAGGGGGCGCTTATCTATGGCTACACCTTC
TRBJ2-3 many TRBD2 TRBV9 CASSVEGRREAQYF TGTGCCAGCAGCGTAGAAGGTAGGCGGGAGGCGCAGTATTTT
TRBJ2-4 many TRBD1 TRBV12-3/TRBV12-4 CASRGTGNIQYF TGTGCCAGCAGAGGGACAGGAAACATTCAGTACTTC
TRBJ1-6 many . TRBV12-3/TRBV12-4 CASKTGTNFLDSPLHF TGTGCCAGCAAGACCGGGACAAATTTTCTAGATTCACCCCTCCACTTT
TRBJ2-3 once . TRBV4-2 CASSPSWEGAGTQYF TGTGCCAGCAGCCCAAGCTGGGAAGGAGCAGGTACGCAGTATTTT
TRBJ2-3 many . TRBV6-1 CASSAGRLGTDTQYF TGTGCCAGCAGTGCCGGACGCTTGGGGACAGATACGCAGTATTTT
TRBJ2-3 many . TRBV5-1 CASSRPSSTDTQYF TGCGCCAGCAGCCGACCTTCGAGCACAGATACGCAGTATTTT
TRBJ1-2 . . TRBV7-8 CASSPLPGRIFYGHTF TGTGCCAGCAGCCCTCTACCAGGACGAATTTTCTATGGCCACACCTTC
TRBJ1-1 . . TRBV19 CASRNYRTANTEAFF TGTGCCAGTAGAAACTATAGGACGGCGAACACTGAAGCTTTCTTT
TRBJ2-3 . TRBD1 TRBV7-9 CASSIGTGTGGMTDTQYF TGTGCCAGCAGTATAGGAACCGGGACAGGGGGCATGACAGATACGCAGTATTTT
TRBJ1-2 . . TRBV5-6 CASSSRAGRGVGYTF TGTGCCAGCAGCTCCCGGGCAGGGCGCGGGGTAGGCTACACCTTC
TRBJ2-2 many . TRBV5-5 CASSPPPGRDHTGELFF TGTGCCAGCAGCCCACCTCCGGGAAGGGACCACACCGGGGAGCTGTTTTTT
TRBJ2-1 many TRBD2 TRBV6-1 CASGTSGRVFF TGTGCCAGCGGAACTAGCGGGAGAGTGTTCTTC
TRBJ2-1 many TRBD2 TRBV15 CATSRDLGLAGEQFF TGTGCCACCAGCAGAGATTTGGGACTAGCGGGAGAGCAGTTCTTC
TRBJ2-7 many . TRBV28 CASSLSGSPYEQYF TGTGCCAGCAGTTTATCCGGGAGCCCCTACGAGCAGTACTTC
TRBJ1-5 many TRBD1 TRBV20-1 CSARDLQGLNNQPQHF TGCAGTGCTAGAGATTTACAGGGGTTAAACAATCAGCCCCAGCATTTT
TRBJ1-6 many . TRBV12-3/TRBV12-4 CASSLGYNSPLHF TGTGCCAGCAGTTTAGGATATAATTCACCCCTCCACTTT
TRBJ1-1 . TRBD1 TRBV19 CASSRRQGASGNTEAFF TGTGCCAGTAGTAGGAGACAGGGGGCGTCGGGGAACACTGAAGCTTTCTTT
TRBJ1-3 many . TRBV4-3 CASSQFSGLENTIYF TGCGCCAGCAGCCAATTCAGTGGGCTGGAAAACACCATATATTTT
TRBJ1-2 many TRBD1 TRBV5-1 CASSLALGTGNYGYTF TGCGCCAGCAGCTTGGCCCTGGGGACAGGGAACTATGGCTACACCTTC
TRBJ2-1 many TRBD2 TRBV7-9 CALRDPTSGSGNEQFF TGTGCCCTCAGAGACCCGACTAGCGGGAGTGGTAATGAGCAGTTCTTC
TRBJ2-1 many TRBD1 TRBV12-3/TRBV12-4 CASSIGTGDYNEQFF TGTGCCAGCAGTATCGGGACAGGGGATTACAATGAGCAGTTCTTC